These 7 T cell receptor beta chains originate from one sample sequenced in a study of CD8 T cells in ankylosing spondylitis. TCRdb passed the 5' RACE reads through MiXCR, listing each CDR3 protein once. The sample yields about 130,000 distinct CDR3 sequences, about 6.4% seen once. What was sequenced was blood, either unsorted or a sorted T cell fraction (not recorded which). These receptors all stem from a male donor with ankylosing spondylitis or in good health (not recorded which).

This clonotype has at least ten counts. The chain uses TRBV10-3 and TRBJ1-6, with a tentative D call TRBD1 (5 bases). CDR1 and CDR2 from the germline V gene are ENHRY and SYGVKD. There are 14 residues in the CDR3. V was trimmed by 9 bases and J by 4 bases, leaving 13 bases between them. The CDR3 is CAIRNRLYNSPLHF. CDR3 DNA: TGTGCCATTAGGAACAGGTTATATAATTCACCCCTCCACTTT.

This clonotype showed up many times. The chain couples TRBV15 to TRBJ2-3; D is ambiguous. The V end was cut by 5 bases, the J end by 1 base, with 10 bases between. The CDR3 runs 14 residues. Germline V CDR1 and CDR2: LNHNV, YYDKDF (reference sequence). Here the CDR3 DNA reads TGTGCCACCAGCCTAAAGGGTGGCACAGATACGCAGTATTTT. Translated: CATSLKGGTDTQYF.

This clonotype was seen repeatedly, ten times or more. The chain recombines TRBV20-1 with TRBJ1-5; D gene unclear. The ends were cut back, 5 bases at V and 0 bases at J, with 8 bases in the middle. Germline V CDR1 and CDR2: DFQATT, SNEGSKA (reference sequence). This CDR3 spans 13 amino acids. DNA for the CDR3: TGCAGTGCTCCCAAGAATAGCAATCAGCCCCAGCATTTT. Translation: CSAPKNSNQPQHF.

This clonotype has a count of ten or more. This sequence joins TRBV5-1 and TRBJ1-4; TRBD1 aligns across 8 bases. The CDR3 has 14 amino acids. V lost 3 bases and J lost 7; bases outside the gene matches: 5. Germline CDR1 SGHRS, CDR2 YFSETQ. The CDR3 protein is CASSSTGAGEKLFF. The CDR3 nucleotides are TGCGCCAGCAGCTCGACAGGGGCGGGTGAAAAACTGTTTTTT.

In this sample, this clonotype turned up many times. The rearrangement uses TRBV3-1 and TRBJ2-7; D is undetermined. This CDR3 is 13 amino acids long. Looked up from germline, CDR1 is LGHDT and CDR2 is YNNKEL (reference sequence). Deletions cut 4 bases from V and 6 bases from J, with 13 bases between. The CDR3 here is CASSPNFLSEQYF. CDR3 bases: TGTGCCAGCAGCCCCAACTTTCTAAGCGAGCAGTACTTC.

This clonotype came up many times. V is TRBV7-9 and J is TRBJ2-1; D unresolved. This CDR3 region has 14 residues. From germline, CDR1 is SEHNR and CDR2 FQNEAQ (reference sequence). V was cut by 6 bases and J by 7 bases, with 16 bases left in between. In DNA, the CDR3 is TGTGCCAGCAGATCCCGGGCCGCCGGTAATGAGCAGTTCTTC. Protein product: CASRSRAAGNEQFF.

CDR3 in DNA: TGCAGTGCTCAGGACCGCAGCTCTGGAAACACCATATATTTT. Translation gives CSAQDRSSGNTIYF. The chain is built from TRBV20-1 and TRBJ1-3; D remains ambiguous. CDR1 and CDR2 from the germline V gene are DFQATT and SNEGSKA (reference sequence). The V and J ends lost 5 bases and 0 bases respectively, with 11 bases between them. The CDR3 covers 14 residues.